Described below is a single T cell receptor beta chain sequence and its context. Its antigen is as yet unknown. The sample originates from a study of identical twins. Whole-study findings and limits: Modelling approaches yielded underestimates of out-of-frame TCR alpha sharing between monozygotic twins. Abundant beta clonotypes from cord blood had fewer insertions, unlike memory repertoires, which showed none.

The CDR3 covers 13 residues. CDR1 is ENHRY, CDR2 SYGVKD, per germline. V lost 8 bases, J lost 1 base, and 11 bases lay in between. Template switching (which added a universal primer site) was used, and cDNA carried unique molecular identifiers. A single record per CDR3 protein comes from TCRdb applying MiXCR to the 5' RACE reads. This table has 700,000 to 950,000 distinct CDR3 sequences, approximately 13% appearing once. This sample was also put to use in a study of yellow fever vaccine responses in identical twins.

This rearrangement joins TRBV10-3 to TRBJ2-5; unclear D gene. The sequencing input was PBMCs. The source is a woman in her late teens or twenties in good health. The CDR3 region has the DNA TGTGCCATCGGATCCGGTTCCCAAGAGACCCAGTACTTC. Translating it yields CAIGSGSQETQYF.